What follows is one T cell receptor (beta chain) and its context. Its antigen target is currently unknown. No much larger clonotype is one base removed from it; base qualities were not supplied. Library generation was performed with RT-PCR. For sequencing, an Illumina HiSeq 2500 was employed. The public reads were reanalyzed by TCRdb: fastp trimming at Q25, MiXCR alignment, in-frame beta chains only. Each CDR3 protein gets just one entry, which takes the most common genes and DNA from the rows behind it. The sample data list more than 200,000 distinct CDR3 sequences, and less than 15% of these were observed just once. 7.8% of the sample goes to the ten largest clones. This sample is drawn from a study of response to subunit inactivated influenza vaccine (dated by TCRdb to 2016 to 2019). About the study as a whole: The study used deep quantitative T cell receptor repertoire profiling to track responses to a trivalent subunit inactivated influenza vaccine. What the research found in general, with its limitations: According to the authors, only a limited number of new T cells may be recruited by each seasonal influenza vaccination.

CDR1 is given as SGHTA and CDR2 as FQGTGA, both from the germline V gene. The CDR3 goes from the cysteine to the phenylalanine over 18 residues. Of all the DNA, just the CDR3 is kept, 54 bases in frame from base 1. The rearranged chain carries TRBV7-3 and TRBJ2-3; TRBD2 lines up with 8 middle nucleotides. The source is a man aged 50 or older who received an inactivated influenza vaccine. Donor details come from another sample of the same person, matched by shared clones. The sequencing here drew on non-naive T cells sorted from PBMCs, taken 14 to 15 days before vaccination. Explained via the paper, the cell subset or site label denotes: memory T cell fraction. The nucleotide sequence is TGTACCTGCAGCCAGGTCGAGGTTTGGAGCGGGAGACTGGATACGCAGTATTTT. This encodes CTCSQVEVWSGRLDTQYF.